These 5 T cell receptor beta chains share one sample of origin, sequenced in a study of blood T cell repertoires in COVID-19. Sequencing was performed with immunoSEQ multiplex PCR; in TCRdb, only in-frame clones are kept and a portion is missing. The sample lists under 300,000 clones; 75% to 95% were seen once. The sequenced material came from PBMCs or T cells enriched from blood (not recorded which). These receptors all come from a woman aged 18-29 years who had recovered from COVID-19.

This chain uses TRBV5-4 with TRBJ2-1; 9 nucleotides match TRBD2. Germline V gives CDR1 SGHNT, CDR2 YYREEE (reference sequence). The CDR3 length is 16 residues. V lost 0 bases to trimming and J lost 8 bases; unmatched junction nucleotides: 9. The CDR3 DNA is TGTGCCAGCAGCTTGGGTTCGGGACTAGCTGGCGATGAGCAGTTCTTC. Translated, it gives CASSLGSGLAGDEQFF.

This chain uses TRBV3-1 (or the pseudogene TRBV3-2) with TRBJ2-7; possible D gene TRBD1, 6 bases. This CDR3 has 14 residues. Trimming removed 5 bases from V and 3 bases from J, with 14 bases in between. Germline CDR1 is LGHDT and CDR2 is YNNKEL (reference sequence). CDR3: CASSCTGSYYEQYF. CDR3 coding DNA: TGTGCCAGCAGCTGCACAGGGAGCTACTACGAGCAGTACTTC.

V usage is TRBV7-2 and J usage is TRBJ1-4, with 11 bases identical to TRBD1. Germline CDR1 is SGHTA and CDR2 is FQGNSA. The CDR3 extends over 15 amino acids. V trimming: 4 bases; J trimming: 8 bases; junction bases outside the gene matches: 6. CDR3 in DNA: TGTGCCAGCAGCTCAACCGGGACAGGGGGAGAAAAACTGTTTTTT. This gives the protein CASSSTGTGGEKLFF.

The V gene is TRBV6-2 or TRBV6-3, the J gene TRBJ2-1, with TRBD2 as a possible D gene (6 bases). The V end lost 2 bases, the J end lost 0 bases, and 11 bases lay between the germline ends. From germline, CDR1 is MNHEY and CDR2 SVGEGT. The CDR3 totals 16 residues. CDR3 protein: CASSYAGPRSYNEQFF. The CDR3 nucleotides are TGTGCCAGCAGTTACGCGGGGCCCCGCTCCTACAATGAGCAGTTCTTC.

V and J are TRBV6-2 or TRBV6-3 and TRBJ2-7, with 11 positions matching TRBD2. The germline CDR1 and CDR2 sequences are MNHEY and SVGEGT. The CDR3 runs 15 residues. The ends lost 0 bases at V and 4 bases at J; junction bases unmatched: 2. The CDR3 DNA sequence: TGTGCCAGCAGTTACTCGGGGACTAGCGGTTACGAGCAGTACTTC. It codes for CASSYSGTSGYEQYF.